What follows describes a single T cell receptor (beta chain). This sample was taken from a study of T cell changes during pregnancy in multiple sclerosis. The CDR3 runs 17 residues. The V gene end was trimmed by 2 bases and the J gene end by 2 bases; junction bases not matched to a gene: 7. Germline V gives CDR1 MRHNA, CDR2 SNTAGT. Here immunoSEQ multiplex PCR was the method, and the copy in TCRdb shows in-frame clones only, minus some. The data contain about 75,000 clones, 94% of them singletons. The chain couples TRBV6-4 to TRBJ2-1; 9 nucleotides match TRBD2. This TCR derives from a female donor with multiple sclerosis, enrolled in a pregnancy study. The starting material was CD4+ T cells from peripheral blood mononuclear cells, obtained after pregnancy. CDR3 bases: TGTGCCAGCAGTGACCAGACTAGCGGCACCGCCTACAATGAGCAGTTCTTC. Protein sequence: CASSDQTSGTAYNEQFF.